The present entry profiles one T cell receptor (beta chain) with its context. What it binds is unknown. This record comes from a study of cytomegalovirus exposure and HLA in healthy donors. PCR primers comprised 60 Vbeta and 13 Jbeta primers. Clones were sequenced by immunoSEQ multiplex PCR, and TCRdb holds only the in-frame ones, with some missing. In the table there are approximately 210,000 clones, 60% to 80% of which are singletons. V was pared by 7 bases and J by 6 bases, with 12 bases of the junction left unmatched. The germline gives CDR1 MDHEN, CDR2 SYDVKM. The CDR3 is 14 residues long. General study points: In a later analysis, TCR beta V- and J-gene trimming showed a link to a missense DCLRE1C variant.

Material for sequencing was PBMCs. The rearrangement links TRBV28 to TRBJ2-7, with TRBD2 identical over 7 bases. This TCR was recovered from a male donor in good health and CMV-seronegative. The CDR3 is CASTKMVSGGEQYF. The DNA for the CDR3 is TGTGCCAGCACAAAGATGGTGTCGGGGGGCGAGCAGTACTTC.